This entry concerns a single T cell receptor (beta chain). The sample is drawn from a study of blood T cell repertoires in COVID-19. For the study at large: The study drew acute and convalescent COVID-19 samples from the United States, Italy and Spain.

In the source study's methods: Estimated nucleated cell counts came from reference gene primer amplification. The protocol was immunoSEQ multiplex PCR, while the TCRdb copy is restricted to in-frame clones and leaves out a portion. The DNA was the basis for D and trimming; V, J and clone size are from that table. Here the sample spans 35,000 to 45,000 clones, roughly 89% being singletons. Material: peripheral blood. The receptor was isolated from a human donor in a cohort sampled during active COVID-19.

The CDR3 coding sequence is TGTGCCAGCAGCAGCCGGGACAGGGACCACGAGCAGTACTTC. It codes for CASSSRDRDHEQYF. This sequence joins TRBV3-1 (or the pseudogene TRBV3-2) and TRBJ2-7; 9 bases are shared with TRBD1. This CDR3 is built from 14 residues. CDR1 and CDR2 (germline): LGHDT, YNNKEL (reference sequence). V trimming: 5 bases; J trimming: 5 bases; junction bases outside the gene matches: 7.